This passage covers 15 T cell receptor beta chains from one sample sequenced in a study of cytomegalovirus exposure and HLA in healthy donors. The PCR contained 60 Vbeta and 13 Jbeta primers. Profiled with immunoSEQ multiplex PCR; TCRdb holds only in-frame clones, not every one. The profile covers about 180,000 clones, with 65% to 90% appearing a single time and approximately 1.2% taken by the ten largest. Sequenced input: PBMCs. The receptors were sampled from a girl aged 2 to 9 in good health and CMV-seropositive.

The chain carries TRBV30 and TRBJ2-1, with 9 bases lining up with TRBD2. This CDR3 has 17 amino acids. The ends lost 2 bases at V and 4 bases at J; junction bases unmatched: 12. The germline V gene has CDR1 GTSNPN and CDR2 SVGIG (reference sequence). For the CDR3, the DNA is TGTGCCTGGAGTCGAAAAAGGCGGGGGGGCCGTTACAATGAGCAGTTCTTC. This sequence encodes CAWSRKRRGGRYNEQFF.

Concerning this clone: Relative to the germline gene, one junction end is altered; a read error may explain this. The chain has TRBV5-1 and TRBJ2-7, with D perhaps matching TRBD2 (7 bases). The CDR3 totals 17 residues. Germline V gives CDR1 SGHRS, CDR2 YFSETQ. The CDR3 loop is CASRLGGRGSFSYEQYF. The CDR3 DNA reads TGCGCCAGCAGGTTGGGGGGCCGCGGGAGTTTCTCCTACGAGCAGTACTTC.

This sequence joins TRBV21-1 and TRBJ1-2; the table assigns TRBD1, which was not confirmed against the DNA. TRBV21-1 is flagged as a pseudogene. This CDR3 has 17 amino acids. The CDR3 bases are TGTGCCAGCAGCAAAGTCTGTGGACAGGCGCAAAGCTATGGCTACACCTTC. Translated, it gives CASSKVCGQAQSYGYTF.

This clone has only one observation. The CDR3 region has the DNA TGTGCCAGTGGACAGGACCTTAACTATGGCTACACCTTC. Translating it yields CASGQDLNYGYTF. This chain connects TRBV6-1 to TRBJ1-2, with 7 bases lining up with TRBD1. The ends lost 9 bases at V and 1 base at J; junction bases unmatched: 5. Germline V lookup: CDR1 MNHNS, CDR2 SASEGT. This CDR3 has 13 residues.

The chain couples TRBV5-6 to TRBJ1-5; D is perhaps TRBD1 (5 bases). V was clipped by 2 bases and J by 6 bases, with 15 bases between them. Germline V gene data show CDR1 as SGHDT and CDR2 as YYEEEE. This CDR3 region has 15 residues. The CDR3 DNA follows: TGTGCCAGCAGCTTCGGCGCGGGGGGAGTTCAGCCCCAGCATTTT. Translation: CASSFGAGGVQPQHF.

The chain is built from TRBV6-5 and TRBJ2-7; D gene ambiguous. The CDR3 sequence is 15 residues long. The germline V gene has CDR1 MNHEY and CDR2 SVGAGI. The V end lost 6 bases, the J end lost 6 bases, and 21 bases lay between the germline ends. CDR3 sequence reads: CASSPPLASSSEQYF. The CDR3 DNA reads as TGTGCCAGCAGCCCGCCCCTGGCTTCATCTAGCGAGCAGTACTTC.

The rearrangement joins TRBV7-8 to TRBJ1-6, with no clear D. The germline V gene has CDR1 SGHVS and CDR2 FQNEAQ. With 5 bases removed from V and 9 bases from J, the gap between germline ends came to 20 bases. The CDR3 consists of 16 residues. Here the CDR3 DNA reads TGTGCCAGCAGCGAAGGGCGGGGTATAGCTCCTTCACCCCTCCACTTT. Amino acid sequence: CASSEGRGIAPSPLHF.

The gene calls are TRBV5-4 and TRBJ2-1; D perhaps matches TRBD1 (6 bases). CDR1 and CDR2 from the germline V gene are SGHNT and YYREEE (reference sequence). This CDR3 has 15 amino acids. V was pared by 7 bases and J by 3 bases, with 17 bases between. CDR3 bases: TGTGCCAGCGCCTTAAAGGGGGTGGTCTACAATGAGCAGTTCTTC. It yields the protein CASALKGVVYNEQFF.

The chain employs TRBV7-2 and TRBJ1-2; D is possibly TRBD1 (5 bases). The germline gives CDR1 SGHTA, CDR2 FQGNSA. Trimming cost V 4 bases and J 4 bases, with 13 bases left between them. The CDR3 runs 14 residues. The CDR3 nucleotides are TGTGCCAGCAGCTCCACCGTAAGGGGCTATGGCTACACCTTC. Translating it yields CASSSTVRGYGYTF.

This clone was counted a few times. The chain joins TRBV9 to TRBJ1-5; 11 nucleotides align to TRBD1. The trim removed 1 base at V and 0 bases at J, leaving 6 bases unmatched. Germline V lookup: CDR1 SGDLS, CDR2 YYNGEE. This CDR3 region has 18 residues. The chain's CDR3 is CASSVSDRGPYSNQPQHF. CDR3 bases: TGTGCCAGCAGCGTATCGGACAGGGGGCCATATAGCAATCAGCCCCAGCATTTT.

The chain carries TRBV4-1 and TRBJ1-2, with a possible D match to TRBD1 (6 bases). The CDR3 loop spans 16 amino acids. The ends were cut back, 0 bases at V and 7 bases at J, with 18 bases in the middle. Per germline, CDR1 MGHRA and CDR2 YSYEKL. The CDR3 sequence: CASSQDLPGGGGGYTF. DNA for the CDR3: TGCGCCAGCAGCCAAGATTTGCCGGGAGGGGGTGGTGGCTACACCTTC.

The V call is TRBV6-5, the J call TRBJ2-2, with D possibly matching TRBD1 (5 bases). Per the germline V gene, CDR1 is MNHEY and CDR2 is SVGAGI. This CDR3 comprises 15 residues. Deletions cut 1 base from V and 6 bases from J, with 12 bases between. CDR3 in amino acids: CASSYYRQRAGELFF. The CDR3, as DNA: TGTGCCAGCAGTTACTACAGGCAGCGAGCCGGGGAGCTGTTTTTT.

The chain combines TRBV6-5 with TRBJ2-7; 7 bases match TRBD1. The CDR3 is made up of 14 amino acids. Germline CDR1 reads MNHEY; CDR2 reads SVGAGI. Losses at the gene ends were 7 bases for V and 4 bases for J; bases not matched to a gene: 10. This CDR3 reads CASTRTGDKYEQYF. DNA of the CDR3: TGTGCCAGCACGCGTACAGGGGATAAGTACGAGCAGTACTTC.

The table lists this clone with a count of one. This chain uses TRBV12-5 with TRBJ2-3; D is uncertain. Trimming left V 1 base short and J 6 bases short, with 5 bases between. Germline CDR1 LGHNT, CDR2 FRNRAP. CDR3 length: 12 residues. The CDR3 DNA follows: TGTGCTAGTGGTTTGGCCCGGGATACGCAGTATTTT. It yields the protein CASGLARDTQYF.

The chain combines TRBV29-1 with TRBJ2-7; 12 positions match TRBD2. After removal of 6 bases from V and 12 bases from J, the junction contained 9 bases not matched to a gene. The germline V gene has CDR1 SQVTM and CDR2 ANQGSEA. This CDR3 is built from 12 residues. CDR3 DNA: TGCAGCGTACAACTAGCGGGAGGCCAAGGGTACTTC. It yields the protein CSVQLAGGQGYF.